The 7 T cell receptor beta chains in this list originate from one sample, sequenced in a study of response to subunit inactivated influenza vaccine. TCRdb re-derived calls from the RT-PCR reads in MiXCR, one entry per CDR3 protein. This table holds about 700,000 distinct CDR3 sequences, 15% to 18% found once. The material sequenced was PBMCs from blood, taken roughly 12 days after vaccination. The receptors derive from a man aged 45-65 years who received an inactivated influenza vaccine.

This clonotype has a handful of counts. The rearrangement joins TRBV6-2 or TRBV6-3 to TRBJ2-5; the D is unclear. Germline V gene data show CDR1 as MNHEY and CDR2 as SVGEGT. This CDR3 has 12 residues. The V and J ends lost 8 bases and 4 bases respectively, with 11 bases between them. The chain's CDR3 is CASRTLGETQYF. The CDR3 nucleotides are TGTGCCAGCCGGACGCTCGGAGAGACCCAGTACTTC.

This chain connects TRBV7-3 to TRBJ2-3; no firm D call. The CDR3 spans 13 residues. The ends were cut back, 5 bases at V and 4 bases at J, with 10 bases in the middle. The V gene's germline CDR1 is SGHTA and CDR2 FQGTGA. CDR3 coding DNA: TGTGCCAGCAGCCAGAACCCCTCAGATACGCAGTATTTT. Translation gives CASSQNPSDTQYF.

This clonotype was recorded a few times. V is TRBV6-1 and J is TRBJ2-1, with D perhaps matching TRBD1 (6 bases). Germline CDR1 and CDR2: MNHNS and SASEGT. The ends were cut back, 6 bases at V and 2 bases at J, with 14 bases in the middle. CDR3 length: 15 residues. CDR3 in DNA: TGTGCCAGCAGCCCTGAGAAGGGGGCCTACAATGAGCAGTTCTTC. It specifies CASSPEKGAYNEQFF.

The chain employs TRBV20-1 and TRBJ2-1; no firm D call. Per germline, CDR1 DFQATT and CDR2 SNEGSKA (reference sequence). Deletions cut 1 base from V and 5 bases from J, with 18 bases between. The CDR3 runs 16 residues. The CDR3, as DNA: TGCAGTGCTAGAGGACCCGCAGTCCTCCTCCACAATGAGCAGTTCTTC. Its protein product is CSARGPAVLLHNEQFF.

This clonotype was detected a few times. CDR3 residues: CASSFDRAYQPQHF. For the CDR3, the DNA is TGTGCCAGCAGTTTCGACAGGGCCTATCAGCCCCAGCATTTT. The chain couples TRBV28 to TRBJ1-5; 7 nucleotides line up with TRBD1. Trimming at V came to 3 bases and at J to 5 bases, leaving 4 bases not matched to a gene. The CDR3 loop spans 14 amino acids. From germline, CDR1 is MDHEN and CDR2 SYDVKM. The full variable domain, its missing parts supplied by reference TRBV28 and TRBJ1-5, is DVKVTQSSRYLVKRTGEKVFLECVQDMDHENMFWYRQDPGLGLRLIYFSYDVKMKEKGDIPEGYSVSREKKERFSLILESASTNQTSMYLCASSFDRAYQPQHFGDGTRLSIL.

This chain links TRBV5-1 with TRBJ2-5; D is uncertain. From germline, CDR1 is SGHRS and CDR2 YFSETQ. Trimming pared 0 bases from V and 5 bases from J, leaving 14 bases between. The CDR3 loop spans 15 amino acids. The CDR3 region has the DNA TGCGCCAGCAGCTTGGAGGCAGGAGAGTGGGAGACCCAGTACTTC. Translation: CASSLEAGEWETQYF. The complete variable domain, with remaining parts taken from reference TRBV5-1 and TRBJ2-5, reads KAGVTQTPRYLIKTRGQQVTLSCSPISGHRSVSWYQQTPGQGLQFLFEYFSETQRNKGNFPGRFSGRQFSNSRSEMNVSTLELGDSALYLCASSLEAGEWETQYFGPGTRLLVL.

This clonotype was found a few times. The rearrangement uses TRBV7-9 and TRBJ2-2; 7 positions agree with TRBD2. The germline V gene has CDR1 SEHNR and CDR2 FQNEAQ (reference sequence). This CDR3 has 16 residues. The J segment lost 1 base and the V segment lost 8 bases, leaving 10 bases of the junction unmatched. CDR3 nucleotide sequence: TGTGCCAGCCTATATGGGGCTAGCGGGAACACCGGGGAGCTGTTTTTT. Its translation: CASLYGASGNTGELFF.